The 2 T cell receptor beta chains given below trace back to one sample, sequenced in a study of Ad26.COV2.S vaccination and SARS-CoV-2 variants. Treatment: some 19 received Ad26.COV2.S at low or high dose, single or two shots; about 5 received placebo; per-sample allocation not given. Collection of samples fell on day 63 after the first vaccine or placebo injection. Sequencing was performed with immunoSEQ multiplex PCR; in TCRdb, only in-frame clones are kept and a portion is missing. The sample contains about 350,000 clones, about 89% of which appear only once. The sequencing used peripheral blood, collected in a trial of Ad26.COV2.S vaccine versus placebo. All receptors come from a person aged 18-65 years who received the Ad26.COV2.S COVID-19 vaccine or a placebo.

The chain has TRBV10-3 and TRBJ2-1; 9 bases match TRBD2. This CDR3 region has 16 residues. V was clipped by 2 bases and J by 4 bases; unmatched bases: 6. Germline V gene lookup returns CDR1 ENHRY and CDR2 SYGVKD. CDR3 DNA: TGTGCCATCAGTGAGGGGGCGGGAGGGCCTTACAATGAGCAGTTCTTC. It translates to CAISEGAGGPYNEQFF.

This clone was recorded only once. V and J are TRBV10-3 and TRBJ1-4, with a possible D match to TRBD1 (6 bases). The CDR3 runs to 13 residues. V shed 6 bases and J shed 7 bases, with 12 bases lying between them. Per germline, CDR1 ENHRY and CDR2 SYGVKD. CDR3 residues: CAIRGGESEKLFF. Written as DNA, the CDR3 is TGTGCCATCAGAGGGGGTGAGAGTGAAAAACTGTTTTTT.